A single sample is the source of the 17 T cell receptor beta chains below, sequenced in a study of T cells in Graves' hyperthyroidism and ophthalmopathy. RNA transcripts were the template for amplifying TCR beta CDR3 regions. RT-PCR in the first round (using the HTBI primer set) targeted the TCR CDR3. TCRdb re-analysed the multiplex PCR reads in MiXCR, keeping a single row per CDR3 protein. The sample lists 600,000 or so distinct CDR3 sequences, roughly 15% occurring once. Input material: blood. The receptors originated from a woman aged 45-59 years with Graves' ophthalmopathy.

This chain links TRBV19 with TRBJ2-5; D remains ambiguous. Deletions cut 5 bases from V and 5 bases from J, with 18 bases between. This CDR3 is 15 amino acids long. The germline gives CDR1 LNHDA, CDR2 SQIVND (reference sequence). In nucleotides, the CDR3 is TGTGCCAGTAGTTTGCGCGGCAGCCAAGGGGAGACCCAGTACTTC. This sequence encodes CASSLRGSQGETQYF.

Ten or more counts support this clonotype. The gene calls are TRBV6-1 and TRBJ2-3; 14 bases agree with TRBD2. Germline V gives CDR1 MNHNS, CDR2 SASEGT. CDR3 length: 16 amino acids. The ends lost 6 bases at V and 5 bases at J; junction bases unmatched: 7. DNA of the CDR3: TGTGCCAGCAGGGGACTAGCGGGAGTGGGTGAAGATACGCAGTATTTT. Its protein product is CASRGLAGVGEDTQYF.

This clonotype came up many times. This chain connects TRBV6-1 to TRBJ1-5; possible D gene TRBD1, 5 bases. CDR1 and CDR2 from the germline V gene are MNHNS and SASEGT. This CDR3 has 15 amino acids. V was trimmed by 6 bases and J by 5 bases, leaving 17 bases between them. The CDR3 DNA sequence: TGTGCCAGCAGCTCTGTCCCCCAGGGTGATCAGCCCCAGCATTTT. This codes for CASSSVPQGDQPQHF.

The chain joins TRBV28 to TRBJ1-4, with a tentative D call TRBD1 (5 bases). This CDR3 is built from 14 residues. Germline assignment: CDR1 MDHEN and CDR2 SYDVKM. V lost 5 bases and J 4 bases, leaving 11 bases between the germline ends. In nucleotides, the CDR3 is TGTGCCAGCAGTACCAGGGTCGTTAATGAAAAACTGTTTTTT. It is translated as CASSTRVVNEKLFF.

This clonotype was seen repeatedly, ten times or more. The chain carries TRBV28 and TRBJ2-1; D is ambiguous. The V end was cut by 5 bases, the J end by 0 bases, with 14 bases between. From germline, CDR1 is MDHEN and CDR2 SYDVKM. The CDR3 contains 16 residues. The CDR3 is CASSPRQANSYNEQFF. As DNA, the CDR3 is TGTGCCAGCAGTCCCCGCCAGGCGAACTCCTACAATGAGCAGTTCTTC. The variable domain in full, with the rest retrieved from reference TRBV28 and TRBJ2-1, is DVKVTQSSRYLVKRTGEKVFLECVQDMDHENMFWYRQDPGLGLRLIYFSYDVKMKEKGDIPEGYSVSREKKERFSLILESASTNQTSMYLCASSPRQANSYNEQFFGPGTRLTVL.

This clonotype was counted many times. V and J are TRBV18 and TRBJ1-1; 8 nucleotides line up with TRBD1. Germline loops: CDR1 KGHSH, CDR2 LQKENI. CDR3 length: 14 residues. Germline trimming cut 4 bases from V and 4 bases from J; bases unmatched to any gene: 5. DNA of the CDR3: TGTGCCAGCTCACTAGGACAGGGCTTCACTGAAGCTTTCTTT. It translates to CASSLGQGFTEAFF.

As regards this clonotype: Possible read error: a much larger clone is one base away. The chain carries TRBV28 and TRBJ2-7; no definite D call. The CDR3 has 14 residues. Germline lookup yields CDR1 MDHEN and CDR2 SYDVKM. This CDR3 is CAILPTDGRYGQYF. The CDR3 DNA reads as TGTGCCATCCTCCCCACGGACGGTCGTTACGGGCAGTACTTC.

The sample holds many counts of this clonotype. The V and J genes are TRBV20-1 and TRBJ2-7; D call uncertain. Germline V CDR1 and CDR2: DFQATT, SNEGSKA (reference sequence). V lost 0 bases and J 2 bases, leaving 11 bases between the germline ends. This CDR3 is 14 amino acids long. CDR3 sequence (DNA): TGCAGTGCTAGAGATGTCGCCTACACCTACGAGCAGTACTTC. This codes for CSARDVAYTYEQYF.

Of note for this clonotype: It may be a read error: a sequence one base away is much more abundant. The chain employs TRBV12-3 or TRBV12-4 and TRBJ2-3, with D perhaps TRBD1 or TRBD2 (5 bases each). The CDR3 length is 14 residues. Trimming stripped 9 bases from V and 0 bases from J, with 13 bases between. CDR3 in DNA: TGTGCCAGAAGATACAGGACTAGCACAGATACGCAGTATTTT. This sequence encodes CARRYRTSTDTQYF.

The chain uses TRBV6-2 or TRBV6-3 and TRBJ2-1, with D perhaps being TRBD1 or TRBD2 (5 bases each). The germline CDR1 and CDR2 sequences are MNHEY and SVGEGT. This CDR3 has 13 residues. The V gene lost 9 bases and the J gene lost 5 bases, with 14 bases spanning the gap. As DNA, the CDR3 is TGTGCCAGTAATGTGGGGGTGAACAATGAGCAGTTCTTC. It encodes CASNVGVNNEQFF.

This rearrangement joins TRBV9 to TRBJ2-3; TRBD2 might be the D (6 bases). The CDR3 covers 15 residues. Looked up from germline, CDR1 is SGDLS and CDR2 is YYNGEE. V lost 2 bases to trimming and J lost 2 bases, with 12 bases between them. The CDR3 DNA is TGTGCCAGCAGCGTCGGAGGGCCGGTCACAGATACGCAGTATTTT. Translated, it gives CASSVGGPVTDTQYF.

Ten or more counts support this clonotype. The gene calls are TRBV27 and TRBJ2-7, with D possibly being TRBD1 (6 bases). CDR1 and CDR2 from the germline V gene are MNHEY and SMNVEV (reference sequence). This CDR3 contains 15 residues. Trimming removed 0 bases at V and 1 base at J, with 10 bases between. CDR3 DNA sequence: TGTGCCAGCAGTTTATCAACAGGGATTTCCTACGAGCAGTACTTC. This codes for CASSLSTGISYEQYF.

The CDR3 DNA follows: TGTGCCAGTAGTATCGTGTCAGATAATTCACCCCTCCACTTT. Its protein is CASSIVSDNSPLHF. The V and J genes are TRBV19 and TRBJ1-6, with D hard to call. Germline CDR1 is LNHDA and CDR2 is SQIVND (reference sequence). The CDR3 extends over 14 amino acids. V shed 3 bases and J shed 5 bases, with 8 bases lying between them.

In its sample, this clonotype was seen a few times. This chain links TRBV6-5 with TRBJ1-4; D is undetermined. CDR3 size: 14 residues. Germline CDR1 MNHEY, CDR2 SVGAGI. The ends were cut back, 2 bases at V and 4 bases at J, with 8 bases in the middle. DNA of the CDR3: TGTGCCAGCAGTTACGTAAGGGATAATGAAAAACTGTTTTTT. It yields the protein CASSYVRDNEKLFF.

The DNA of the CDR3 is TGTGCCAGGGACAGGGTGGGGCAAGAGACCCAGTACTTC. The encoded protein is CARDRVGQETQYF. This chain connects TRBV2 to TRBJ2-5, with 8 bases aligning to TRBD1. Germline CDR1 and CDR2: SNHLY and FYNNEI. The CDR3 spans 13 residues. V lost 9 bases and J lost 2; bases outside the gene matches: 5.

Of note for this clonotype: A junction end diverges from the germline sequence, so it may reflect a read error. This rearrangement joins TRBV4-1 to TRBJ2-5, with TRBD2 matching 10 bases. CDR1 is MGHRA, CDR2 YSYEKL, per germline. The CDR3 sequence is 14 residues long. CDR3 amino acids: CASSQGLAGVEWNF. The CDR3 DNA follows: TGCGCCAGCAGCCAAGGGCTAGCGGGAGTTGAGTGGAACTTC.

This clonotype was counted many times. V usage is TRBV7-3 and J usage is TRBJ2-1, with D hard to call. Germline lookup yields CDR1 SGHTA and CDR2 FQGTGA. This CDR3 has 15 amino acids. V was clipped by 5 bases and J by 0 bases, with 11 bases between them. CDR3 protein: CASSTTTSSYNEQFF. The CDR3 DNA sequence: TGTGCCAGCAGCACAACTACGAGCTCCTACAATGAGCAGTTCTTC.